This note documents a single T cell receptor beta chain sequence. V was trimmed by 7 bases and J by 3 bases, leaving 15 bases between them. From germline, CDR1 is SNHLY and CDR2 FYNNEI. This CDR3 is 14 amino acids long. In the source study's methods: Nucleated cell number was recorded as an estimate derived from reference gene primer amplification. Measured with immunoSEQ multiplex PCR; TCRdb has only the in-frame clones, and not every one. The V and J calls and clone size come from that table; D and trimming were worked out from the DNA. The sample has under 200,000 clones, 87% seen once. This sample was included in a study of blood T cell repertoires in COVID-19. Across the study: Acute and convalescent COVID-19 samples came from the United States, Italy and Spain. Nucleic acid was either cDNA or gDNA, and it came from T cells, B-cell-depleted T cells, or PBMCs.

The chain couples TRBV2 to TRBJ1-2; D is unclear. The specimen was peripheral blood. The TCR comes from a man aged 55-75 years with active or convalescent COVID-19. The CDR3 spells CASIAMPGYYGYTF. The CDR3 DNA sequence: TGTGCCAGCATAGCGATGCCGGGATACTATGGCTACACCTTC.